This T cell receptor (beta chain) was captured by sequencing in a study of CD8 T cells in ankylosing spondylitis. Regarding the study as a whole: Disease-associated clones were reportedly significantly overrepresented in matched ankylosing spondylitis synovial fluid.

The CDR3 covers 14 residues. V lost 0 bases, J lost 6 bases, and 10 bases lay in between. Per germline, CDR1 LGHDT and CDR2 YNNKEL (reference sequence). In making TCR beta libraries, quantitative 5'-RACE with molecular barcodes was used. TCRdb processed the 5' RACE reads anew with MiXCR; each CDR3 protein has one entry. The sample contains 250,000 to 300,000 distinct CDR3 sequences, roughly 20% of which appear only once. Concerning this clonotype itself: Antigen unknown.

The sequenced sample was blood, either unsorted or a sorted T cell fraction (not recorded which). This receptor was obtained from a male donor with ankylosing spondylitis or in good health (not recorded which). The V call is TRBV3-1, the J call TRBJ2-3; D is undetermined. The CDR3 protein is CASSQEVVGDTQYF. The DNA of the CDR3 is TGTGCCAGCAGCCAAGAGGTGGTAGGGGATACGCAGTATTTT.